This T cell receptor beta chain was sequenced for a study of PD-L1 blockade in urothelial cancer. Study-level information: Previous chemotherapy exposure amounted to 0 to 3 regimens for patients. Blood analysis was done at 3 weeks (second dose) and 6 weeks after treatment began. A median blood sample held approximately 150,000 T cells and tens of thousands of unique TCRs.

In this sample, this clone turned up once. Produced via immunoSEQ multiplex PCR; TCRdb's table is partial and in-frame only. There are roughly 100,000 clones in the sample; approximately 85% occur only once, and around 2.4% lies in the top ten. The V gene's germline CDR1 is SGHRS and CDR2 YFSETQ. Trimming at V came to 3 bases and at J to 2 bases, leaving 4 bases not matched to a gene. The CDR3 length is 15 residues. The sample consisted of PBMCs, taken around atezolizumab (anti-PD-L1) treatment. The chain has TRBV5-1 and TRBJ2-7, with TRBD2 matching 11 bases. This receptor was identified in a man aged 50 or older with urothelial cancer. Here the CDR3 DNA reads TGCGCCAGCAGCTGGGGGACTAGCGGAGCCTACGAGCAGTACTTC. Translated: CASSWGTSGAYEQYF.